The TCR beta chain described here comes from a study of OX40 agonist ivuxolimab in advanced cancers. Study as a whole: The treatment was a fully human IgG2 OX40 agonist, ivuxolimab. Among those enrolled, mean age was about 58 years (range roughly 23 to 85) and 82.7% were male.

Trimming removed 2 bases from V and 0 bases from J, with 6 bases in between. Germline CDR1 and CDR2: MNHEY and SVGAGI. This CDR3 contains 14 residues. TCRdb's copy holds only in-frame clones and misses some; the assay was immunoSEQ multiplex PCR. The sample lists roughly 28,000 clones; roughly four fifths were seen once. Here the sequenced sample was CD4+ or CD8+ T cells sorted from blood, taken in a trial of the OX40 agonist ivuxolimab. This sequence joins TRBV6-5 and TRBJ2-3, with a tentative D call TRBD2 (5 bases). This sequence originates from an adult with an advanced solid tumor such as melanoma, head and neck, liver or kidney cancer. CDR3: CASSYRGSTDTQYF. In nucleotides, the CDR3 is TGTGCCAGCAGTTACCGAGGGAGCACAGATACGCAGTATTTT.